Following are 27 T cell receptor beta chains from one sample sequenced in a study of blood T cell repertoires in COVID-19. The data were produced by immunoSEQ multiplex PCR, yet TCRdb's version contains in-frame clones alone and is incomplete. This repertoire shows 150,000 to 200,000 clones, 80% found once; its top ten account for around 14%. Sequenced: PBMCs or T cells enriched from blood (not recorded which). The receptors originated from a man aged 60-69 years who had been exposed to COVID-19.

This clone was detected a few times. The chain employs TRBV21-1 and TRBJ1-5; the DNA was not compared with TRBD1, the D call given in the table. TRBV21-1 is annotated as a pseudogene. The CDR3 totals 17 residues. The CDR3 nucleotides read TGTGCCAGCAGCAAAGATAAGAAGCAGGGGGCGGATCAGCCCCAGCATTTT. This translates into CASSKDKKQGADQPQHF.

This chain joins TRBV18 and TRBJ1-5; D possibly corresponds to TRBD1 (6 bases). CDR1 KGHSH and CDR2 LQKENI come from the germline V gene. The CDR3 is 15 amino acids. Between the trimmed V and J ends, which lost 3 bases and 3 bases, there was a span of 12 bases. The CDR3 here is CASSPQGGANQPQHF. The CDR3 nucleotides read TGTGCCAGCTCACCTCAAGGGGGGGCCAATCAGCCCCAGCATTTT.

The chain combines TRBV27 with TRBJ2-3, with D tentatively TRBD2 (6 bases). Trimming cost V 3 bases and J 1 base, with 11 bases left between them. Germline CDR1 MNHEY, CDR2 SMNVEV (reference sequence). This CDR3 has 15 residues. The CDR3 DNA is TGTGCCAGCAGTTTCCGGGACTGGGGCACAGATACGCAGTATTTT. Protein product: CASSFRDWGTDTQYF.

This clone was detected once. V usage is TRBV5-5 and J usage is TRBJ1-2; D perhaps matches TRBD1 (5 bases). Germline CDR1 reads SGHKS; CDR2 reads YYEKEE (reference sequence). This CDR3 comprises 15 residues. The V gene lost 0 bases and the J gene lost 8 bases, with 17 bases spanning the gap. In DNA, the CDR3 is TGTGCCAGCAGCTTGGCCGGCCAGGGAATTTGGGGCTACACCTTC. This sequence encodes CASSLAGQGIWGYTF. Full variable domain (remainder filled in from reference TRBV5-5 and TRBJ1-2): DAGVTQSPTHLIKTRGQQVTLRCSPISGHKSVSWYQQVLGQGPQFIFQYYEKEERGRGNFPDRFSARQFPNYSSELNVNALLLGDSALYLCASSLAGQGIWGYTFGSGTRLTVV.

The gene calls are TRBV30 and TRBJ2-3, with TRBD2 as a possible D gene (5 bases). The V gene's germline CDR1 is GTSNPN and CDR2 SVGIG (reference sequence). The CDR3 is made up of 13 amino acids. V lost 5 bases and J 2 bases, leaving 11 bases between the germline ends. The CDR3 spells CAWHRDPTDTQYF. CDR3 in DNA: TGTGCCTGGCATCGGGATCCCACAGATACGCAGTATTTT.

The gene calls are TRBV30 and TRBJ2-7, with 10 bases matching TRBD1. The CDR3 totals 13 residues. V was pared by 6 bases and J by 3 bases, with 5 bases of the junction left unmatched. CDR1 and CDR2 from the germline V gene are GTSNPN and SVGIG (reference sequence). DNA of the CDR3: TGTGCCTGCTCCGGGACAGGGGACTACGAGCAGTACTTC. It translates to CACSGTGDYEQYF.

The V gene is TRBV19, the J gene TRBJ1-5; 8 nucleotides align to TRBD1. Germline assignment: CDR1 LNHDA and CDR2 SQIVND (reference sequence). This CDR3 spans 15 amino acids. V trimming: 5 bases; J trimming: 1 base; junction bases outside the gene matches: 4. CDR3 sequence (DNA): TGTGCCAGTAGTTTCGGACAGGGAAGCAATCAGCCCCAGCATTTT. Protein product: CASSFGQGSNQPQHF.

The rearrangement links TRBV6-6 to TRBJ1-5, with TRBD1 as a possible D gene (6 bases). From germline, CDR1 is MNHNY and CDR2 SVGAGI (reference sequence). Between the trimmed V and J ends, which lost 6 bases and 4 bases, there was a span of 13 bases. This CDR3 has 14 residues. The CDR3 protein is CASRPTGINQPQHF. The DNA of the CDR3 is TGTGCCAGCAGGCCGACAGGCATAAATCAGCCCCAGCATTTT.

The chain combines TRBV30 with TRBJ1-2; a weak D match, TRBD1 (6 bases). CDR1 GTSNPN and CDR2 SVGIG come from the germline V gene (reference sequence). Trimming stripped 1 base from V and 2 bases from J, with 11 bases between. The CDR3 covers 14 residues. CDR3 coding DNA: TGTGCCTGGAGTGCAGGGGCCCTAAACTATGGCTACACCTTC. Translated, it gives CAWSAGALNYGYTF.

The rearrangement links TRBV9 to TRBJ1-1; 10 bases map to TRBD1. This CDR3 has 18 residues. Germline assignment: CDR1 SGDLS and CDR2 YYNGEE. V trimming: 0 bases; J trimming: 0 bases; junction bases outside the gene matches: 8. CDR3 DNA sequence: TGTGCCAGCAGCGTAGGTACGGGACAGGGGACAATGAACACTGAAGCTTTCTTT. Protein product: CASSVGTGQGTMNTEAFF.

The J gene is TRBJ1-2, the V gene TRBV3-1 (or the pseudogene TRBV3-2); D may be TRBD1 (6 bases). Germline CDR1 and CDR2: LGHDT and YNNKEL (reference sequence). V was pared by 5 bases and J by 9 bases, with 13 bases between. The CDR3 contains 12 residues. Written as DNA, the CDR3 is TGTGCCAGCAGCGCCGGACAGATTAGCTACACCTTC. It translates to CASSAGQISYTF.

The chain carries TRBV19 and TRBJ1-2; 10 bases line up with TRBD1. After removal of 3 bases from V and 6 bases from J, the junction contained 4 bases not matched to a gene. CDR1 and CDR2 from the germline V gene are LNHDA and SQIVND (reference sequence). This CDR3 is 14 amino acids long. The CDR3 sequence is CASSIVDRGDGYTF. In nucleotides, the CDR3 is TGTGCCAGTAGTATCGTGGACAGGGGGGATGGCTACACCTTC.

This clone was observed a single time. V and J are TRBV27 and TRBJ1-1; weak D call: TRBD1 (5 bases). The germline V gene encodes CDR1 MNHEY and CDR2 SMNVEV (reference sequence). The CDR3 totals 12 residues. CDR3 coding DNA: TGTGCAGCCGGGCAGGGGAACACTGAAGCTTTCTTT. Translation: CAAGQGNTEAFF.

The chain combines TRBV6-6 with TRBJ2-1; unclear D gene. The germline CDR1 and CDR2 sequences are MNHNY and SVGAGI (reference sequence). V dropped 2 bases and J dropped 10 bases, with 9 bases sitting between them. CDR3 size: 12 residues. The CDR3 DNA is TGTGCCAGCAGTTACGCGCTCTCCGAGCAGTTCTTC. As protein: CASSYALSEQFF.

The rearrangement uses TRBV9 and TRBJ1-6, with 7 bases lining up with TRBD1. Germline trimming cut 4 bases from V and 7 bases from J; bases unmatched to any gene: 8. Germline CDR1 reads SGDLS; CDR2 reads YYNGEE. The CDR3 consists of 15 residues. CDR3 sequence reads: CASSTGDRPNSPLHF. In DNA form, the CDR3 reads TGTGCCAGCAGCACCGGGGACAGACCAAATTCACCCCTCCACTTT. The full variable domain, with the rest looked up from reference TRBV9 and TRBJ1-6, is DSGVTQTPKHLITATGQRVTLRCSPRSGDLSVYWYQQSLDQGLQFLIQYYNGEERAKGNILERFSAQQFPDLHSELNLSSLELGDSALYFCASSTGDRPNSPLHFGNGTRLTVT.

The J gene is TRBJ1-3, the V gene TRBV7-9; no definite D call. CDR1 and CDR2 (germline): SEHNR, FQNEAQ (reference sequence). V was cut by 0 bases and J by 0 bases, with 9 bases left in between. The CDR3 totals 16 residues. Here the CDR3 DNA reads TGTGCCAGCAGCTTAGCGGGCGCCCGCTCTGGAAACACCATATATTTT. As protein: CASSLAGARSGNTIYF.

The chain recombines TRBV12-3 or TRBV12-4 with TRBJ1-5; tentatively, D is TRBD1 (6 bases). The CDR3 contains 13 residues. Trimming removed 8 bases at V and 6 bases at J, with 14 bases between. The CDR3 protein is CASETPGAQPQHF. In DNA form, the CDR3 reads TGTGCCAGCGAAACTCCAGGGGCTCAGCCCCAGCATTTT.

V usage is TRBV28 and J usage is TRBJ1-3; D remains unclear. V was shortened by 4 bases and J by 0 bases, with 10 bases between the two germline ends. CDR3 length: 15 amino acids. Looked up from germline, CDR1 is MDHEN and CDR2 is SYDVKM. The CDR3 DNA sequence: TGTGCCAGCAGTTCGGGGAAGTTCTCTGGAAACACCATATATTTT. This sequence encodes CASSSGKFSGNTIYF.

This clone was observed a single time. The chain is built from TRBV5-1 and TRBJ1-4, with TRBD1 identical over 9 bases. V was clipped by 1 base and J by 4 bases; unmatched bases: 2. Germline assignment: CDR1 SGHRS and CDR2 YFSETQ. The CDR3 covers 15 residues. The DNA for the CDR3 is TGCGCCAGCAGCTTGCCGGGACAGGGTAATGAAAAACTGTTTTTT. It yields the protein CASSLPGQGNEKLFF.

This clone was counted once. Here the CDR3 reads CASEQRNTGELFF. The CDR3 DNA sequence: TGTGCCAGTGAACAAAGGAACACCGGGGAGCTGTTTTTT. The gene calls are TRBV19 and TRBJ2-2; no firm D call. Trimming took off 8 bases at V and 1 base at J, with 8 bases between the two ends. This CDR3 is 13 amino acids long. Germline V lookup: CDR1 LNHDA, CDR2 SQIVND (reference sequence).

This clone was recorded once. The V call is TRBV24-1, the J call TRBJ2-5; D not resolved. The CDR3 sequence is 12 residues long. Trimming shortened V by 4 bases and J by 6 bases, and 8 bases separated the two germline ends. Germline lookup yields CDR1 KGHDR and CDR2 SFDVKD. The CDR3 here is CATSDQAQTQYF. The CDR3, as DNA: TGTGCCACCAGTGACCAGGCCCAGACCCAGTACTTC.

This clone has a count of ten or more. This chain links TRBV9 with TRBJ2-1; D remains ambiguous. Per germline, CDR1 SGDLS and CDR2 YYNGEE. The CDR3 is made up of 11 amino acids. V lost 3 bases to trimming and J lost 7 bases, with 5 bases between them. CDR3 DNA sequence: TGTGCCAGCAGCGCCGAGAATGAGCAGTTCTTC. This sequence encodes CASSAENEQFF.

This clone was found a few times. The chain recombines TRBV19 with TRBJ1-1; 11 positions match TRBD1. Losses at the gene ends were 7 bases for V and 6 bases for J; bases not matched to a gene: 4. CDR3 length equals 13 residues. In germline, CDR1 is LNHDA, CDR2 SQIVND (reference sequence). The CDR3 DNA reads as TGTGCCAGTACGGGACAGGGGGTTCCTGAAGCTTTCTTT. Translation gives CASTGQGVPEAFF.

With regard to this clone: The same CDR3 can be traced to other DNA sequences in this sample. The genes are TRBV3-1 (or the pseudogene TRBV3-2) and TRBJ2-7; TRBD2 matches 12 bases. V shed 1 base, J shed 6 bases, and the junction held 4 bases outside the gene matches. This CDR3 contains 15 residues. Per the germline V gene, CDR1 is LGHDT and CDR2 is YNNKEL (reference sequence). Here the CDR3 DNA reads TGTGCCAGCAGCCAAGGACTAGCGGGGGTTAGCGAGCAGTACTTC. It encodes CASSQGLAGVSEQYF.

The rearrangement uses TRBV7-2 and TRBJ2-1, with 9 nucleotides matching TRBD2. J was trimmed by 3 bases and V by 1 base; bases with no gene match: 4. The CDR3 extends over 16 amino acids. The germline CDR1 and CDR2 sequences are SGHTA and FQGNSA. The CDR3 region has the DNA TGTGCCAGCAGCTTAGTTGGGACTAGCAGCTACAATGAGCAGTTCTTC. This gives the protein CASSLVGTSSYNEQFF.

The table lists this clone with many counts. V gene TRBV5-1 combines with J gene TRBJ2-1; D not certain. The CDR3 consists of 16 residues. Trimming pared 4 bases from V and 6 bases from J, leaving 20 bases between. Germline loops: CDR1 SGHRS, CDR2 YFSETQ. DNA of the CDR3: TGCGCCAGCAGCCCGATTCTCGGAGAGTCCCGCAATGAGCAGTTCTTC. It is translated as CASSPILGESRNEQFF.

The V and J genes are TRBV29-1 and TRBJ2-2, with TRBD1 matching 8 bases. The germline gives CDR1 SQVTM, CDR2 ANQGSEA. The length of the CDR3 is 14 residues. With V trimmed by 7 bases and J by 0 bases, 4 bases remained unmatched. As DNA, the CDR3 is TGCAGCGGGGGACAGGACACGAACACCGGGGAGCTGTTTTTT. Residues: CSGGQDTNTGELFF.